This T cell receptor (beta chain) was retrieved from a study of cytomegalovirus exposure and HLA in healthy donors. The study, taken as a whole, reports: Prior analysis indicated that the majority of TCR beta V segments exhibited productivity approximately 87% or approximately 30% of the time.

The primer mix had 60 Vbeta and 13 Jbeta primers. TCRdb's copy holds only in-frame clones and misses some; the assay was immunoSEQ multiplex PCR. Among about 160,000 clones listed, roughly two thirds were seen once. As regards this clone: Its antigen remains unknown.

This CDR3 has 15 amino acids. The V end lost 6 bases, the J end lost 4 bases, and 20 bases lay between the germline ends. The V gene's germline CDR1 is SQVTM and CDR2 ANQGSEA. The sequence was obtained from a young woman in good health and CMV-seronegative. V and J are TRBV29-1 and TRBJ2-3; D possibly corresponds to TRBD1 (5 bases). Sequenced sample: PBMCs. CDR3 nucleotide sequence: TGCAGCGTCACGGACATATCGTATGTCGCAGATACGCAGTATTTT. Residues: CSVTDISYVADTQYF.